The 16 T cell receptor beta chains given below trace back to one sample, sequenced in a study of blood T cell repertoires in COVID-19. Measured with immunoSEQ multiplex PCR; TCRdb has only the in-frame clones, and not every one. The profile shows a few hundred thousand clones, 80% to 90% of them singletons. Sequenced material: peripheral blood. Every receptor here comes from a woman aged 50 to 60 who had recovered from COVID-19.

The V gene is TRBV29-1, the J gene TRBJ1-3, with D maybe TRBD1 (5 bases). The CDR3 is made up of 15 amino acids. Germline assignment: CDR1 SQVTM and CDR2 ANQGSEA. Trimming took 4 bases from V and 0 from J, leaving 13 bases between them. DNA of the CDR3: TGCAGCGTTGTTGGGGCCCCGAGCTCTGGAAACACCATATATTTT. This encodes CSVVGAPSSGNTIYF.

The J gene is TRBJ2-7, the V gene TRBV19; TRBD2 matches at 7 bases. Germline CDR1 and CDR2: LNHDA and SQIVND (reference sequence). Trimming cost V 7 bases and J 4 bases; bases outside gene matches: 13. This CDR3 region has 15 residues. The CDR3 sequence is CASMTPAGDSYEQYF. CDR3 sequence (DNA): TGTGCCAGTATGACCCCGGCGGGAGATTCTTACGAGCAGTACTTC.

CDR3 in DNA: TGTGCCAGCAGGACCCTCGGACAGGGCTCTGAAGCTTTCTTT. The encoded protein is CASRTLGQGSEAFF. The chain is built from TRBV28 and TRBJ1-1; 8 bases agree with TRBD1. Looked up from germline, CDR1 is MDHEN and CDR2 is SYDVKM. The CDR3 runs to 14 residues. The V gene end was trimmed by 6 bases and the J gene end by 6 bases; junction bases not matched to a gene: 9.

The J gene is TRBJ2-5, the V gene TRBV28, with 7 bases that match TRBD1. The CDR3 spans 13 residues. With V trimmed by 4 bases and J by 4 bases, 3 bases remained unmatched. Looked up from germline, CDR1 is MDHEN and CDR2 is SYDVKM. CDR3 amino acids: CASSSNRGETQYF. CDR3 bases: TGTGCCAGCAGTTCCAACAGGGGAGAGACCCAGTACTTC.

In this sample, this clone turned up many times. The V gene is TRBV7-3, the J gene TRBJ2-3, with 10 bases matching TRBD1. Germline CDR1 and CDR2: SGHTA and FQGTGA. Trimming removed 4 bases from V and 8 bases from J; junction bases left unmatched: 9. CDR3 length: 15 residues. In nucleotides, the CDR3 is TGTGCCAGCAGCTCCGCTCCGGGACAGGGGTTTACGCAGTATTTT. As protein: CASSSAPGQGFTQYF.

The rearrangement uses TRBV6-5 and TRBJ2-7, with 10 positions matching TRBD2. The length of the CDR3 is 13 residues. CDR1 MNHEY and CDR2 SVGAGI come from the germline V gene. With 8 bases clipped from V and 2 bases from J, the junction kept 3 bases outside the gene matches. Here the CDR3 DNA reads TGTGCCAGCTTCGGGACTAGCGCCTACGAGCAGTACTTC. Protein: CASFGTSAYEQYF.

The chain recombines TRBV6-5 with TRBJ1-5; 10 nucleotides line up with TRBD1. After removal of 4 bases from V and 5 bases from J, the junction contained 8 bases not matched to a gene. The CDR3 is 16 amino acids. Germline V gene sequence: CDR1 MNHEY, CDR2 SVGAGI. The CDR3 DNA reads as TGTGCCAGCAGTTCACACGACAGGGGGCTATATCAGCCCCAGCATTTT. Protein sequence: CASSSHDRGLYQPQHF.

This chain joins TRBV30 and TRBJ2-7, with TRBD2 identical over 11 bases. Trimming took 2 bases from V and 4 from J; bases not matched to a gene: 4. CDR3 length equals 14 residues. In germline, CDR1 is GTSNPN, CDR2 SVGIG (reference sequence). The CDR3 protein is CAWSRASGRYEQYF. The CDR3 DNA reads as TGTGCCTGGAGTAGGGCTAGCGGGAGGTACGAGCAGTACTTC.

The chain couples TRBV15 to TRBJ1-2, with a weak D call TRBD1 (5 bases). The CDR3 spans 14 residues. Germline CDR1 and CDR2: LNHNV and YYDKDF (reference sequence). V lost 0 bases and J 9 bases, leaving 14 bases between the germline ends. The CDR3 here is CATSRDGAASSYTF. The CDR3 DNA reads TGTGCCACCAGCAGAGATGGGGCCGCATCGAGCTACACCTTC.

This clone was recorded once. J is TRBJ1-2 and V is TRBV24-1; D uncertain. Trimming pared 4 bases from V and 8 bases from J, leaving 16 bases between. Germline V gives CDR1 KGHDR, CDR2 SFDVKD. This CDR3 contains 14 residues. The chain's CDR3 is CATSDHDMLKGYTF. CDR3 bases: TGTGCCACCAGTGACCACGACATGCTGAAAGGCTACACCTTC.

The chain joins TRBV11-2 to TRBJ2-5, with D perhaps matching TRBD1 (5 bases). CDR1 SGHAT and CDR2 FQNNGV come from the germline V gene. The CDR3 has 14 amino acids. The ends were cut back, 7 bases at V and 7 bases at J, with 19 bases in the middle. CDR3 bases: TGTGCCAGCACCCCGGCCAGGGAAATAGGGACCCAGTACTTC. It is translated as CASTPAREIGTQYF.

The chain employs TRBV10-3 and TRBJ2-1; maybe TRBD1 (5 bases). Germline V lookup: CDR1 ENHRY, CDR2 SYGVKD. The CDR3 extends over 11 amino acids. Trimming took 10 bases from V and 7 from J, leaving 11 bases between them. The CDR3: CASAAGNEQFF. CDR3 nucleotides: TGTGCCAGTGCGGCAGGGAATGAGCAGTTCTTC.

The chain couples TRBV30 to TRBJ1-4, with D uncertain. Germline CDR1 reads GTSNPN; CDR2 reads SVGIG (reference sequence). V shed 5 bases and J shed 0 bases, with 19 bases lying between them. The CDR3 spans 17 residues. The CDR3 reads CAWDAGASRPTNEKLFF. DNA of the CDR3: TGTGCCTGGGACGCGGGAGCCTCCCGCCCAACTAATGAAAAACTGTTTTTT.

A single count supports this clone. V is TRBV19 and J is TRBJ1-1, with TRBD1 as a possible D gene (5 bases). The length of the CDR3 is 15 residues. From germline, CDR1 is LNHDA and CDR2 SQIVND (reference sequence). Between the trimmed V and J ends, which lost 4 bases and 0 bases, there was a span of 12 bases. The CDR3 coding sequence is TGTGCCAGTAGTACGCTACAGGCTCTGAACACTGAAGCTTTCTTT. This encodes CASSTLQALNTEAFF.

The chain carries TRBV19 and TRBJ1-4; D unresolved. Between the trimmed V and J ends, which lost 6 bases and 2 bases, there was a span of 13 bases. In germline, CDR1 is LNHDA, CDR2 SQIVND (reference sequence). This CDR3 comprises 15 residues. DNA of the CDR3: TGTGCCAGTAGCGAAATCATTGCGACTAATGAAAAACTGTTTTTT. The encoded protein is CASSEIIATNEKLFF.

The rearrangement uses TRBV14 and TRBJ2-5, with 8 bases identical to TRBD1. From germline, CDR1 is SGHDN and CDR2 FVKESK. CDR3 length: 15 residues. Trimming at V came to 5 bases and at J to 5 bases, leaving 10 bases not matched to a gene. The CDR3 nucleotides are TGTGCCAGCAGCTCCCGGACAGGGTCGGGGGAGACCCAGTACTTC. This encodes CASSSRTGSGETQYF.